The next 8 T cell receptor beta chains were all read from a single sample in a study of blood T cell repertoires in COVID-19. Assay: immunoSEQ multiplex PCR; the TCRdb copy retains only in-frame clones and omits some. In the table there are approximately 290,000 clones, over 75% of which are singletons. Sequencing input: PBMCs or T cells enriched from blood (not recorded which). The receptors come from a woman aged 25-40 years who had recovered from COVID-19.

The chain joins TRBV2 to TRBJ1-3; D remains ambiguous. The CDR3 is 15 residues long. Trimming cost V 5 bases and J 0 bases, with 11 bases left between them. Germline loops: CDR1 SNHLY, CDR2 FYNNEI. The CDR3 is CASSLKRSSGNTIYF. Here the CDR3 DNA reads TGTGCCAGCAGTCTAAAGAGAAGCTCTGGAAACACCATATATTTT.

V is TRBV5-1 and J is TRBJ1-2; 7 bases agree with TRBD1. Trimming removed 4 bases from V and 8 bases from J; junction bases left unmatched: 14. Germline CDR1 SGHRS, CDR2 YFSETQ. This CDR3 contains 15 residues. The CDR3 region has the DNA TGCGCCAGCAGCCTCACTGCCGGGACAGCTAAGGGCTACACCTTC. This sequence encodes CASSLTAGTAKGYTF.

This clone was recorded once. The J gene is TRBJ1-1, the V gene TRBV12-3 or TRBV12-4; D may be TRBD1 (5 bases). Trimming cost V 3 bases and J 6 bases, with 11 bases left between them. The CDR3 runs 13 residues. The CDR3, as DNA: TGTGCCAGCAGTTTGTCCGACAGCGCTGAAGCTTTCTTT. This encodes CASSLSDSAEAFF.

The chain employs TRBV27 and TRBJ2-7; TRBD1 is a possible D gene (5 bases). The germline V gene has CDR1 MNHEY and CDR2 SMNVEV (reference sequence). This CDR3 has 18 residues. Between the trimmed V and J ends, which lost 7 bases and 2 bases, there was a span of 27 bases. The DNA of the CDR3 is TGTGCCAGCAATCCCTCAAGAAACGACCATAGGACACCCTACGAGCAGTACTTC. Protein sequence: CASNPSRNDHRTPYEQYF.

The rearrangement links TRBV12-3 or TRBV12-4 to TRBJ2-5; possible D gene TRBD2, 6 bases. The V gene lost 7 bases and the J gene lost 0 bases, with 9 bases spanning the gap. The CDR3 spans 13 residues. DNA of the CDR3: TGTGCCAGCACCACGGGAGACCAAGAGACCCAGTACTTC. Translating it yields CASTTGDQETQYF.

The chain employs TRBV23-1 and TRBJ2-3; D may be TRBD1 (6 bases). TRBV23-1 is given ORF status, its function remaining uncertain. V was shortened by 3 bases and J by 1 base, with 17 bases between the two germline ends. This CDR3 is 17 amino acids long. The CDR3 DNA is TGCGCCAGCAGTCACCCCTCGCAGGGGCTTGGCACAGATACGCAGTATTTT. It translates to CASSHPSQGLGTDTQYF.

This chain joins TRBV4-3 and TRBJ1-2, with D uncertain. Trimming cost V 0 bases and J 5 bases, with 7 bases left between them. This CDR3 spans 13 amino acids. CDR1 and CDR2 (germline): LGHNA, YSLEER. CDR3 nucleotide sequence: TGCGCCAGCAGCCAAGAGGAGGGATATGGCTACACCTTC. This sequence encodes CASSQEEGYGYTF.

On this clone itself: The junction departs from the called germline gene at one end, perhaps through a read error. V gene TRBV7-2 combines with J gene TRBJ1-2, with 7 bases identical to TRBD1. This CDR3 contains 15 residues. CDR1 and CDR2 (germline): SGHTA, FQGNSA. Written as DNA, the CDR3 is TGTGCCAGCAGCCTAGCAGGGGGAAGACAGAAGGGCTACACCTTC. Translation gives CASSLAGGRQKGYTF. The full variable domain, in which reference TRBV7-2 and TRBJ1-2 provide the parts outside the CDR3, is GAGVSQSPSNKVTEKGKDVELRCDPISGHTALYWYRQSLGQGLEFLIYFQGNSAPDKSGLPSDRFSAERTGGSVSTLTIQRTQQEDSAVYLCASSLAGGRQKGYTFGSGTRLTVV.